This TCR beta chain was sequenced during a study of blood T cells in healthy people across ages. As for the study in general: When template switching was applied, about one barcoded beta molecule was captured per two T cells.

CDR1 is MNHNS and CDR2 is SASEGT in the germline V gene. CDR3 length equals 13 residues. Trimming cost V 6 bases and J 6 bases, with 14 bases left between them. Together with a sample-barcoded 5' primer, a J-beta primer mix was included in a second PCR lasting about 6 to 11 cycles. In TCRdb, the 5' RACE reads were re-called with MiXCR into one record per CDR3 protein. The sample consists of about 590,000 distinct CDR3 sequences, roughly 30% of them appearing once. Study findings and constraints: Diversity of TCR beta per million T cells declined in a roughly linear way with age.

In regard to this clonotype: Antigen specificity is unknown.

The V gene is TRBV6-1, the J gene TRBJ1-1; a weak D match, TRBD1 (5 bases). The sequenced sample was blood. The receptor's source is an elderly woman in good health. The CDR3 spells CASSEKEQAEAFF. The CDR3 bases are TGTGCCAGCAGCGAAAAGGAACAGGCTGAAGCTTTCTTT.